This TCR beta chain stems from a study of blood T cell repertoires in COVID-19. Overall study context: In each case, the material was cDNA or gDNA derived from T cells, B-cell-depleted T cells, or PBMCs.

Per the authors' pipeline: For nucleated cells, counts were estimated from reference gene primer amplification. Data came from immunoSEQ multiplex PCR; TCRdb stores just in-frame clones and leaves some out. The DNA gave D and trimming, while V, J and clone size come from that table. Of roughly 210,000 clones in the sample, roughly 80% were seen once. This clone was picked up one time. Trimming took 3 bases from V and 2 from J, leaving 7 bases between them. This CDR3 has 13 residues. Per the germline V gene, CDR1 is SGHTA and CDR2 is FQGTGA. The sequencing input was peripheral blood. The TCR comes from an elderly woman with COVID-19, enrolled during active disease. The chain employs TRBV7-3 and TRBJ2-5, with D tentatively TRBD1 (6 bases). Written as DNA, the CDR3 is TGTGCCAGCAGCTTTACAGGGCAAGAGACCCAGTACTTC. Translating it yields CASSFTGQETQYF.